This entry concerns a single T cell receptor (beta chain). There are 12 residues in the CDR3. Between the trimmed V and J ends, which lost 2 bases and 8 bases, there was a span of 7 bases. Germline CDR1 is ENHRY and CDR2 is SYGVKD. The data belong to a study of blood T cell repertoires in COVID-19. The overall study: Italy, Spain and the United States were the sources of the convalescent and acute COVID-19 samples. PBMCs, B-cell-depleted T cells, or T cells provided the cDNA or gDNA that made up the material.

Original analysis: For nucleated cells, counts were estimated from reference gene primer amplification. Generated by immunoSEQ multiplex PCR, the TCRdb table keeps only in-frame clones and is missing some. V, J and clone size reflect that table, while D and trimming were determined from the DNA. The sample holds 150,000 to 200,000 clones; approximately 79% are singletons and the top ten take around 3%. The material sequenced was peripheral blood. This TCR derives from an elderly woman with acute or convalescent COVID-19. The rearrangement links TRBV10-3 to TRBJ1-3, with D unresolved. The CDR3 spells CAISENGDTIYF. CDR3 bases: TGTGCCATCAGTGAGAACGGGGACACCATATATTTT.